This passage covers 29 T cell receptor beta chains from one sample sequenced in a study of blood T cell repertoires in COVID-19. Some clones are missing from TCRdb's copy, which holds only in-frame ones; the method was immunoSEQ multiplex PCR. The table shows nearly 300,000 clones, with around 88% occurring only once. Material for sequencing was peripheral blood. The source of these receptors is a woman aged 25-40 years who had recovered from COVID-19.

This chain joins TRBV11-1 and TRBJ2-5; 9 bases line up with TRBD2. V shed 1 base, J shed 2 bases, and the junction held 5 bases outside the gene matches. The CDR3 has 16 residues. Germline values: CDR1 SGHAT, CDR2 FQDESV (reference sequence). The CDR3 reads CASSLVLAGSQETQYF. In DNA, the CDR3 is TGTGCCAGCAGCTTAGTACTAGCGGGTTCGCAAGAGACCCAGTACTTC.

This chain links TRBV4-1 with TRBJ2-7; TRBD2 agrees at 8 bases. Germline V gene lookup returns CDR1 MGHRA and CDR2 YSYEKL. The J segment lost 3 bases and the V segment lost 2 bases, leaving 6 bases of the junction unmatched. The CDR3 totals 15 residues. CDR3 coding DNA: TGCGCCAGCAGCCAACGGGGGGGACTTGACTACGAGCAGTACTTC. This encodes CASSQRGGLDYEQYF.

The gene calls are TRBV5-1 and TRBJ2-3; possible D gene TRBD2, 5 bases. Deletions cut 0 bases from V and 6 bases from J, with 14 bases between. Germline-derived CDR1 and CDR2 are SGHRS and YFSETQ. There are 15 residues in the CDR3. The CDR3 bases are TGCGCCAGCAGCTTGGGAAGATTAACGGGGGATACGCAGTATTTT. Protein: CASSLGRLTGDTQYF.

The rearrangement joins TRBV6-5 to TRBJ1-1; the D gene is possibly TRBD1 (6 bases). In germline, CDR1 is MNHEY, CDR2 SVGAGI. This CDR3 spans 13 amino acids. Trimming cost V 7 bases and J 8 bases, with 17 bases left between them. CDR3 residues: CASTQPGQLEAFF. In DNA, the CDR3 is TGTGCCAGCACCCAGCCAGGACAGCTAGAAGCTTTCTTT.

The CDR3 nucleotides are TGTGCCAGCAGTTTAGACAGGGTGGACAATGAGCAGTTCTTC. Its translation is CASSLDRVDNEQFF. V usage is TRBV6-2 or TRBV6-3 and J usage is TRBJ2-1; 7 nucleotides agree with TRBD1. Germline V gives CDR1 MNHEY, CDR2 SVGEGT. The junction had 5 bases not matched to a gene; V was cut back by 4 bases and J by 5 bases. There are 14 residues in the CDR3.

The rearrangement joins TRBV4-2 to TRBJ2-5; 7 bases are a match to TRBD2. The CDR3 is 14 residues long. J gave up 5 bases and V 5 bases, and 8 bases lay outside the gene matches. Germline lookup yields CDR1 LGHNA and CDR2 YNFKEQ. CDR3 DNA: TGTGCCAGCAGCGAGGGCGGGGGTAAGGAGACCCAGTACTTC. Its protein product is CASSEGGGKETQYF.

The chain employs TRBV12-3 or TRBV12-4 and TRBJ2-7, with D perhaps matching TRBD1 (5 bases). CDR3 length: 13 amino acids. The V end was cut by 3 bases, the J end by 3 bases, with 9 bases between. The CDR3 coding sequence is TGTGCCAGCAGTTTTGACAGACTCTACGAGCAGTACTTC. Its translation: CASSFDRLYEQYF.

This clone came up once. CDR3 sequence: CASSATGPPNEKLFF. The CDR3 DNA reads as TGCGCCAGCAGCGCGACAGGCCCCCCTAATGAAAAACTGTTTTTT. This rearrangement joins TRBV5-1 to TRBJ1-4, with TRBD1 as a possible D gene (6 bases). Germline CDR1 reads SGHRS; CDR2 reads YFSETQ. Trimming took 4 bases from V and 3 from J, leaving 13 bases between them. This CDR3 contains 15 residues.

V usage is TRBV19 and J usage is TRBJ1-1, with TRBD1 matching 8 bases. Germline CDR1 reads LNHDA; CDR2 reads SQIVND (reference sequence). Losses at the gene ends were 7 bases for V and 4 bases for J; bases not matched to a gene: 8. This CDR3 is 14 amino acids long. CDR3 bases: TGTGCCAGTATTTATCAGGGGGCGGTCACTGAAGCTTTCTTT. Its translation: CASIYQGAVTEAFF.

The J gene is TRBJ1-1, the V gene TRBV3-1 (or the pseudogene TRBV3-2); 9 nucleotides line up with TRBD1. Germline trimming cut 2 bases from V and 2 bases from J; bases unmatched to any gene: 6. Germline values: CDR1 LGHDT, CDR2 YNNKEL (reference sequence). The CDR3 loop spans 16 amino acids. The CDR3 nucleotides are TGTGCCAGCAGCCAACCGCCGGGACAGGGCAACACTGAAGCTTTCTTT. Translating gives CASSQPPGQGNTEAFF.

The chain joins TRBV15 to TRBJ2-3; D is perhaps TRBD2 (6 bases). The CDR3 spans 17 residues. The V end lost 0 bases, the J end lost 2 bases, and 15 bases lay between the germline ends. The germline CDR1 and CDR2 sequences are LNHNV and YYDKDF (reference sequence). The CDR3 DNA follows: TGTGCCACCAGCAGAGATCGAGGCGGGGCACTCACAGATACGCAGTATTTT. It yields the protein CATSRDRGGALTDTQYF.

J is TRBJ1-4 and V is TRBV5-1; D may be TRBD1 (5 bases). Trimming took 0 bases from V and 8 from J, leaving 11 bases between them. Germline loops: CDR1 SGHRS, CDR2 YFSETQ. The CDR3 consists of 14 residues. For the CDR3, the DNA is TGCGCCAGCAGCTTGGCAGGGTTGGACGAAAAACTGTTTTTT. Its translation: CASSLAGLDEKLFF.

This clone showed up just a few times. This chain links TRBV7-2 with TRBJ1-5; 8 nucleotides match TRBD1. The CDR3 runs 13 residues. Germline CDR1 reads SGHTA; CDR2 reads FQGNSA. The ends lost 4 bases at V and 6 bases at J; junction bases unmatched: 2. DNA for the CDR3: TGTGCCAGCAGCTCGGACAGGGCTCAGCCCCAGCATTTT. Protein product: CASSSDRAQPQHF. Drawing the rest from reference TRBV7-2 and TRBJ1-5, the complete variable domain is GAGVSQSPSNKVTEKGKDVELRCDPISGHTALYWYRQSLGQGLEFLIYFQGNSAPDKSGLPSDRFSAERTGGSVSTLTIQRTQQEDSAVYLCASSSDRAQPQHFGDGTRLSIL.

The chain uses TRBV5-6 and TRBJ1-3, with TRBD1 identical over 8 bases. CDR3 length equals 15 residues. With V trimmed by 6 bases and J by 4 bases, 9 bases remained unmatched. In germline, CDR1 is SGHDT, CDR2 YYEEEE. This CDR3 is CASTVGQGRGNTIYF. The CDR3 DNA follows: TGTGCCAGCACCGTAGGACAGGGAAGAGGAAACACCATATATTTT.

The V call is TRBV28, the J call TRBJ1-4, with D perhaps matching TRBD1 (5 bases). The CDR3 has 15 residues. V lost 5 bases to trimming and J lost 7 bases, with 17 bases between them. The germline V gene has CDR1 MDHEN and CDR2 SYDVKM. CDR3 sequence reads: CASSPQGAVSEKLFF. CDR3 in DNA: TGTGCCAGCAGTCCCCAGGGTGCTGTGAGTGAAAAACTGTTTTTT.

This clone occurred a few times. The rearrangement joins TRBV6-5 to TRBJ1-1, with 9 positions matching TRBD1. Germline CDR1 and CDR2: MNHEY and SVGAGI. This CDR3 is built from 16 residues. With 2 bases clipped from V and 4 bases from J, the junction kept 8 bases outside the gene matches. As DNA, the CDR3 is TGTGCCAGCAGTTACAGGACAGGGGTTATTAGCACTGAAGCTTTCTTT. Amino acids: CASSYRTGVISTEAFF.

The CDR3 sequence: CASRPGQWSPQHF. CDR3 nucleotide sequence: TGTGCCAGCAGACCGGGACAGTGGTCGCCCCAGCATTTT. The genes are TRBV12-3 or TRBV12-4 and TRBJ1-5; 7 nucleotides line up with TRBD1. The CDR3 consists of 13 residues. The V and J ends lost 6 bases and 9 bases, in that order; junction bases with no gene match: 8.

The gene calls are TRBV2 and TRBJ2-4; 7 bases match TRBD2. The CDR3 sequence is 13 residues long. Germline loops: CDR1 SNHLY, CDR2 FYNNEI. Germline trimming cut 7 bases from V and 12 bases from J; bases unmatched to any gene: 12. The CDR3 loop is CASTARLASDQYF. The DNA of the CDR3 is TGTGCCAGCACGGCACGACTAGCCTCCGATCAGTACTTC. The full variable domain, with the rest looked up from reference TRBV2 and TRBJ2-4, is EPEVTQTPSHQVTQMGQEVILRCVPISNHLYFYWYRQILGQKVEFLVSFYNNEISEKSEIFDDQFSVERPDGSNFTLKIRSTKLEDSAMYFCASTARLASDQYFGAGTRLSVL.

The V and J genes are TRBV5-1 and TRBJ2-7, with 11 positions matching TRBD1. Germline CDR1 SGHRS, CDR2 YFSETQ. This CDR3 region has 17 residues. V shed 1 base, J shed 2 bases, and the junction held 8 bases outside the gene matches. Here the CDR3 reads CASSLLGTGGSPYEQYF. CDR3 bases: TGCGCCAGCAGCTTGCTAGGGACAGGGGGGTCCCCCTACGAGCAGTACTTC.

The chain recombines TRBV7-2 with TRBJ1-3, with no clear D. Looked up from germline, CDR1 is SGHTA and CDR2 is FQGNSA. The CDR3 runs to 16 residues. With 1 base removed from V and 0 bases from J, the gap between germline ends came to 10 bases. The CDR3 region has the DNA TGTGCCAGCAGCTTAGACCAGATTTCCTCTGGAAACACCATATATTTT. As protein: CASSLDQISSGNTIYF.

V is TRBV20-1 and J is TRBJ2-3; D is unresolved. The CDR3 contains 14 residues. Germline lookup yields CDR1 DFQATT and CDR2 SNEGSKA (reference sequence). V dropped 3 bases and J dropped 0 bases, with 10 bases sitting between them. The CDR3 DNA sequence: TGCAGTGCTAGTGAGCCAACTAGCACAGATACGCAGTATTTT. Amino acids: CSASEPTSTDTQYF.

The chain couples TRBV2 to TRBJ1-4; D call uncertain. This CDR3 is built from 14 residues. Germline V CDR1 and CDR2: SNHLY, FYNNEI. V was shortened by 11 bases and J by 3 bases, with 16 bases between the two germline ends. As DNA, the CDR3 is TGTGCCTGTAGAACCGGGTCCTCTAATGAAAAACTGTTTTTT. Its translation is CACRTGSSNEKLFF.

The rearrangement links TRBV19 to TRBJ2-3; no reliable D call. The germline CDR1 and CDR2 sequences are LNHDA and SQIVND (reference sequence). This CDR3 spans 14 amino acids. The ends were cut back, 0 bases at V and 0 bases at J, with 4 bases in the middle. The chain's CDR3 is CASSIEASTDTQYF. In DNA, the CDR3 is TGTGCCAGTAGTATAGAAGCTAGCACAGATACGCAGTATTTT.

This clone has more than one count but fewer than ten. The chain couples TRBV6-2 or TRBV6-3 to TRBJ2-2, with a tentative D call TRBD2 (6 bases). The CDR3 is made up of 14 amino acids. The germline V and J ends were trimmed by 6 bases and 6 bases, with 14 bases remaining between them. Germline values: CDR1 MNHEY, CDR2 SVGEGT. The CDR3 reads CASSGGNYAGELFF. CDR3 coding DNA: TGTGCCAGCAGCGGCGGGAATTACGCCGGGGAGCTGTTTTTT.

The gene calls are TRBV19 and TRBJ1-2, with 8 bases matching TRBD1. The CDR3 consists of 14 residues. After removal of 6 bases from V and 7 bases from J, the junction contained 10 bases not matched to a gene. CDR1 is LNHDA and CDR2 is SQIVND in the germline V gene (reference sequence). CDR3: CASSKGQDVRGYTF. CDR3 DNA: TGTGCCAGTAGCAAGGGACAGGATGTCCGTGGCTACACCTTC.

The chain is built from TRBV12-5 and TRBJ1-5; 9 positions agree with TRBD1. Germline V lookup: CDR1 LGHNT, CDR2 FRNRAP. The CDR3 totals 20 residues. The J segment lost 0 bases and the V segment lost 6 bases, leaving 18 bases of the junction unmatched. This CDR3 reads CASGGTGRLFLRDSNQPQHF. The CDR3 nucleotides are TGTGCTAGTGGGGGGACAGGGCGGTTGTTTTTAAGAGATAGCAATCAGCCCCAGCATTTT.

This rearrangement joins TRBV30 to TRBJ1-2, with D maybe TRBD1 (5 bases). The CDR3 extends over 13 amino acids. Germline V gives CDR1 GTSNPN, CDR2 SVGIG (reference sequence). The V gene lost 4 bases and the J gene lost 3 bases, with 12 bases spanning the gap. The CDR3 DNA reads TGTGCCTGGACCTTTGGGGCTCACTATGGCTACACCTTC. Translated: CAWTFGAHYGYTF.

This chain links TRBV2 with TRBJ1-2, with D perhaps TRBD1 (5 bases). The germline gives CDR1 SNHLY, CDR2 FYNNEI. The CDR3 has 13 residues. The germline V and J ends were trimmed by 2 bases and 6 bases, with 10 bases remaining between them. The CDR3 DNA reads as TGTGCCAGCAGTGAAACGGGACTAGATGGCTACACCTTC. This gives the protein CASSETGLDGYTF.

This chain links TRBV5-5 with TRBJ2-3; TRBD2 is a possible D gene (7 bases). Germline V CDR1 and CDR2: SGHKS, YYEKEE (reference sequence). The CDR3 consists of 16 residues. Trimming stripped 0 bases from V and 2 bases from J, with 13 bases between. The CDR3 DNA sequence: TGTGCCAGCAGCTTGGCGATCGGGGGGCTCACAGATACGCAGTATTTT. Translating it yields CASSLAIGGLTDTQYF.